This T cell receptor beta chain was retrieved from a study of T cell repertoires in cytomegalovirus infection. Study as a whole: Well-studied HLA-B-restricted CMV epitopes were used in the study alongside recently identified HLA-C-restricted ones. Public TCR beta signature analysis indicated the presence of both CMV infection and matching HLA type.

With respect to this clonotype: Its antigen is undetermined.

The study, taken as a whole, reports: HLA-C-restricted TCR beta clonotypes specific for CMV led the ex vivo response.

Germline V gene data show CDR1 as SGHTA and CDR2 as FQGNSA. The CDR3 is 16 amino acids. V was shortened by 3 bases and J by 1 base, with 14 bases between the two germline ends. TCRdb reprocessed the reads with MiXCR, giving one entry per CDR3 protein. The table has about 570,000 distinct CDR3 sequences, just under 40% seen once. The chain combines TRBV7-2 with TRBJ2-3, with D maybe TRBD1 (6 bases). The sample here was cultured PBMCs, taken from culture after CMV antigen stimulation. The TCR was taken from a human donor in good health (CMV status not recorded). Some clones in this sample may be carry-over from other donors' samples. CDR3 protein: CASSFTGTRRTDTQYF. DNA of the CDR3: TGTGCCAGCAGCTTCACCGGGACACGACGCACAGATACGCAGTATTTT.